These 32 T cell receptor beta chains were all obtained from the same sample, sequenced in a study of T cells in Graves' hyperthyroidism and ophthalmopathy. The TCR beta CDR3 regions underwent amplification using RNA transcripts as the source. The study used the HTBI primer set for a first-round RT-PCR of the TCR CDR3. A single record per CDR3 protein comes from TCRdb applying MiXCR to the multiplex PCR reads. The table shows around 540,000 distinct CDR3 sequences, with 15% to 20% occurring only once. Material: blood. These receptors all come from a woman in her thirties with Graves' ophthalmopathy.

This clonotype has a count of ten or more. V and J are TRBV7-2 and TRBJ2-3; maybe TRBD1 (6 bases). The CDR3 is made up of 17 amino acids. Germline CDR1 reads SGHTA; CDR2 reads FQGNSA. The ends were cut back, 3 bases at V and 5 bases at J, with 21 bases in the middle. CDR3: CASSFSVPGAIGDTQYF. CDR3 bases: TGTGCCAGCAGCTTTTCAGTACCAGGGGCCATCGGAGATACGCAGTATTTT.

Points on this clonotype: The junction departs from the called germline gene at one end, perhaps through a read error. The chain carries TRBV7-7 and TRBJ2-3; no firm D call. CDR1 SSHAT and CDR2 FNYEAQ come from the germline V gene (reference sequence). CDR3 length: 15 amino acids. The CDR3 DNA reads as TGTGCTAGCAGCATAGGGCTCACTAGCACAGATACGCAGTATTTT. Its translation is CASSIGLTSTDTQYF. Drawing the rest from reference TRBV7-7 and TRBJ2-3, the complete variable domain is GAGVSQSPRYKVTKRGQDVTLRCDPISSHATLYWYQQALGQGPEFLTYFNYEAQPDKSGLPSDRFSAERPEGSISTLTIQRTEQRDSAMYRCASSIGLTSTDTQYFGPGTRLTVL.

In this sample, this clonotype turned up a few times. CDR3 DNA: TGTGCCAGCTCACCGACAGCGAGCTCCTACGAGCAGTACTTC. It yields the protein CASSPTASSYEQYF. The V call is TRBV18, the J call TRBJ2-7; D perhaps matches TRBD1 (5 bases). Between the trimmed V and J ends, which lost 3 bases and 0 bases, there was a span of 9 bases. Germline V gives CDR1 KGHSH, CDR2 LQKENI. CDR3 length equals 14 residues.

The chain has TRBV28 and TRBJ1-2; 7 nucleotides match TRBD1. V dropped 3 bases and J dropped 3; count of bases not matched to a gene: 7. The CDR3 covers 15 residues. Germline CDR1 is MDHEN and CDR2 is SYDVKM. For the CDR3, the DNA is TGTGCCAGCAGTTTCGACAGGGAGGAAGACTATGGCTACACCTTC. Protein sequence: CASSFDREEDYGYTF.

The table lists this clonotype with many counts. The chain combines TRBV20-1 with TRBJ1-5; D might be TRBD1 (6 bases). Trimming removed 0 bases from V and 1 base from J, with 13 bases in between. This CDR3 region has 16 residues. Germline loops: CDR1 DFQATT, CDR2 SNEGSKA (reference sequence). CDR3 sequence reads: CSARDHGGSSNQPQHF. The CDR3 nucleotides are TGCAGTGCTAGAGATCACGGGGGCTCAAGCAATCAGCCCCAGCATTTT.

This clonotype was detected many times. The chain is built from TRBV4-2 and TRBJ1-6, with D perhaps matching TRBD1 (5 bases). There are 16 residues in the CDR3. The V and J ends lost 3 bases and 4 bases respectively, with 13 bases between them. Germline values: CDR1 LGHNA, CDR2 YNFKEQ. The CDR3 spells CASSHTGTGYNSPLHF. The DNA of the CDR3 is TGTGCCAGCAGCCATACCGGGACGGGATATAATTCACCCCTCCACTTT.

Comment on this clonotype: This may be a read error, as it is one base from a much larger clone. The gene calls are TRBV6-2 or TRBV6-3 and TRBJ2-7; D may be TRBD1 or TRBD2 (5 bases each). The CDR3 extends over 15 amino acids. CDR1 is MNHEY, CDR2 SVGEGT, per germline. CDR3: CASSYGRGRHYKQYF. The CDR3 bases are TGTGCCAGCAGTTACGGACGGGGCCGTCACTACAAGCAGTACTTC.

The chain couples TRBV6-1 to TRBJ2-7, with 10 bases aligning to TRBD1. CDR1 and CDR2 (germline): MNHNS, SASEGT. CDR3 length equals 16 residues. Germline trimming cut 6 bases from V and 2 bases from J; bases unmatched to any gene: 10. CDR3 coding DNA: TGTGCCAGCAGACCCGGGACAGGGGTTGTAGCCTACGAGCAGTACTTC. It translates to CASRPGTGVVAYEQYF.

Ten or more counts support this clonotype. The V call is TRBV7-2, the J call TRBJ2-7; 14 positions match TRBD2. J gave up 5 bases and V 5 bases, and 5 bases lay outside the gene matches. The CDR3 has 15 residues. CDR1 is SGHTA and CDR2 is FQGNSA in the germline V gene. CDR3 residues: CASSRGLAGGNEQYF. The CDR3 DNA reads TGTGCCAGCAGCAGAGGACTAGCGGGAGGAAACGAGCAGTACTTC.

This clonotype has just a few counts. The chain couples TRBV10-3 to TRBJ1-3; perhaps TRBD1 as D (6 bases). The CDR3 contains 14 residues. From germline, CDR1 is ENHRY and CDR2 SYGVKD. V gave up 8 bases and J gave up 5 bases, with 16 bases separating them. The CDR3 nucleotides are TGTGCCATCGGACAGACAGGAGTAAGAAACACCATATATTTT. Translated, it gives CAIGQTGVRNTIYF.

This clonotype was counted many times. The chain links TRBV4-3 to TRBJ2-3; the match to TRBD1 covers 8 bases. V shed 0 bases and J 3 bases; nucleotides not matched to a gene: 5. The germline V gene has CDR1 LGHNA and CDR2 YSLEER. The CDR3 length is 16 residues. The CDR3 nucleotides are TGCGCCAGCAGCCAAGATGGGGACAGGCGGACAGATACGCAGTATTTT. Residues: CASSQDGDRRTDTQYF.

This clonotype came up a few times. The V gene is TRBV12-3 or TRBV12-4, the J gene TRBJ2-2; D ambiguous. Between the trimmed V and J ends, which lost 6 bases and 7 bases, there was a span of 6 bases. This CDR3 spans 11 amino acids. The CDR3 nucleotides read TGTGCCAGCAGAAGGAACGGGGAGCTGTTTTTT. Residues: CASRRNGELFF.

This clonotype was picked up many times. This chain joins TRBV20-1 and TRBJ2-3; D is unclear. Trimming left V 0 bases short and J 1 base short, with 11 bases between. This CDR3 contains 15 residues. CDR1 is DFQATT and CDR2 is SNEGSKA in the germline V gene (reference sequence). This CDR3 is CSAREVLRGTDTQYF. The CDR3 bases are TGCAGTGCTAGAGAAGTCTTACGGGGCACAGATACGCAGTATTTT.

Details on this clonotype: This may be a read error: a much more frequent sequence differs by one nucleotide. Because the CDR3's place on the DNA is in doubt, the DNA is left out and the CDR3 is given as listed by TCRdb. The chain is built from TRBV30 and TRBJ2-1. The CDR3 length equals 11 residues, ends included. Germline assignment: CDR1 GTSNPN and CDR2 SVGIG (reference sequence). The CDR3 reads CAWGIGNERFF.

This chain's CDR3 is CSAEVNGEQFF. The CDR3 nucleotides are TGCAGCGCTGAGGTCAATGGTGAGCAGTTCTTC. This chain links TRBV29-1 with TRBJ2-1, with D uncertain. The germline V gene has CDR1 SQVTM and CDR2 ANQGSEA. V was pared by 7 bases and J by 9 bases, with 13 bases between. The CDR3 is 11 residues long.

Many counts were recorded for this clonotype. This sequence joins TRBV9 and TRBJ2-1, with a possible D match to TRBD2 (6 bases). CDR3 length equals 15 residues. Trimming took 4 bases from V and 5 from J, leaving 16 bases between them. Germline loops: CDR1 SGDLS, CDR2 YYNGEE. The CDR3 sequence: CASSFPPRRDNEQFF. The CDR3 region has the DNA TGTGCCAGCAGCTTCCCCCCGCGGAGGGACAATGAGCAGTTCTTC.

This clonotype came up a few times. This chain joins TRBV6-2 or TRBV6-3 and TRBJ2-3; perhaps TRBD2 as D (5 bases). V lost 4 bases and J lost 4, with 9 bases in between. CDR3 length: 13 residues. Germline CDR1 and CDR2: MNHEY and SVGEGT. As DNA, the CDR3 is TGTGCCAGCAGTTTTCCGAGGGCAGATACGCAGTATTTT. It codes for CASSFPRADTQYF.

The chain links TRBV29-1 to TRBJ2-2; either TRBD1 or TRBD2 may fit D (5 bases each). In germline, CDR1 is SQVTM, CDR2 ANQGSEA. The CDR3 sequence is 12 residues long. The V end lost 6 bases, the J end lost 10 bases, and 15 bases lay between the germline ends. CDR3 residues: CSVSGPPEELFF. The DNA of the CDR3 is TGCAGCGTCTCGGGACCGCCGGAGGAGCTGTTTTTT.

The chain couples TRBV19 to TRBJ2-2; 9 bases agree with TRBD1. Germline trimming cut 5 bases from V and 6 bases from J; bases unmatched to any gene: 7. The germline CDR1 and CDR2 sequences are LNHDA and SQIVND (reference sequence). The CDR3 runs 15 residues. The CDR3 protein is CASSHPRQGAGELFF. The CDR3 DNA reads TGTGCCAGTAGTCACCCTCGACAGGGGGCCGGGGAGCTGTTTTTT.

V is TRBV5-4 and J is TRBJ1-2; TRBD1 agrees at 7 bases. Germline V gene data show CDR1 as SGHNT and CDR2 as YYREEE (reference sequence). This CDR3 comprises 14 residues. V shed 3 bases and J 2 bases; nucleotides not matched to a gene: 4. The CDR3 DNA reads TGTGCCAGCAGCTCAGGGGGTTTAAACTATGGCTACACCTTC. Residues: CASSSGGLNYGYTF.

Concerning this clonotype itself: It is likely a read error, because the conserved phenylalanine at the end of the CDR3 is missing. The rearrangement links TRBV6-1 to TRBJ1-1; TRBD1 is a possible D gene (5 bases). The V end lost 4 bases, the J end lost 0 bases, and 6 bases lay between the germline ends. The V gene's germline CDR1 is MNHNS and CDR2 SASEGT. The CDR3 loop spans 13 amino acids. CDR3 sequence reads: CASSGGMNTEAFL. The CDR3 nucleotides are TGTGCCAGCAGTGGGGGGATGAACACTGAAGCTTTCCTT.

For the CDR3, the DNA is TGTGCCAGCAGGGGGGGACTAGCGGGAGGCGTCTACGAGCAGTACTTC. This gives the protein CASRGGLAGGVYEQYF. The rearrangement links TRBV27 to TRBJ2-7; 15 nucleotides line up with TRBD2. V was clipped by 6 bases and J by 3 bases; unmatched bases: 6. Germline lookup yields CDR1 MNHEY and CDR2 SMNVEV (reference sequence). CDR3 length equals 16 residues.

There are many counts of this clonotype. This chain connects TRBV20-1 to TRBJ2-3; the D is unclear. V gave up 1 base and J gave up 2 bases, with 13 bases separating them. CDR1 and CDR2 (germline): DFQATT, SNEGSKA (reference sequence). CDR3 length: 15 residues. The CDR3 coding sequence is TGCAGTGCTAGAGTGATCATCCCCCACACAGATACGCAGTATTTT. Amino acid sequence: CSARVIIPHTDTQYF.

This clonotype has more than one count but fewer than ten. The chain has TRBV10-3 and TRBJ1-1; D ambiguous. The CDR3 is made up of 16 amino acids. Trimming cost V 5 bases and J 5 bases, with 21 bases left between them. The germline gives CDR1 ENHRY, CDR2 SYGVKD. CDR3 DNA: TGTGCCATCAGTCTTGAGTTGGTTCCGACGAGAACTGAAGCTTTCTTT. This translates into CAISLELVPTRTEAFF.

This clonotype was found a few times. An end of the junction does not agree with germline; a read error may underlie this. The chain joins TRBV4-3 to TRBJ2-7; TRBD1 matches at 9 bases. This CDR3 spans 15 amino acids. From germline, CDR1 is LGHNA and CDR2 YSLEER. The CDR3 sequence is CASSQERTGEDERYF. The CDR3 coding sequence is TGCGCCAGCAGCCAAGAACGGACAGGGGAGGACGAGCGGTACTTC.

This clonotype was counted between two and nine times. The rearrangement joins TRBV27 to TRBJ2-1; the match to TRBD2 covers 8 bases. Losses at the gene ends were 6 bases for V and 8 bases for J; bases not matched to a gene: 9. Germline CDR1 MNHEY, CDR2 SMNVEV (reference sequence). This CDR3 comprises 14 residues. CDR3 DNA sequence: TGTGCCAGCAGCCAGCGGGAGAATTTGTATGAGCAGTTCTTC. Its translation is CASSQRENLYEQFF.

For the CDR3, the DNA is TGCAGTGCTAGAGACACGAGAAACACTGAAGCTTTCTTT. Translating it yields CSARDTRNTEAFF. This sequence joins TRBV20-1 and TRBJ1-1; D not certain. Germline lookup yields CDR1 DFQATT and CDR2 SNEGSKA (reference sequence). The CDR3 consists of 13 residues. Trimming took 0 bases from V and 2 from J, leaving 7 bases between them.

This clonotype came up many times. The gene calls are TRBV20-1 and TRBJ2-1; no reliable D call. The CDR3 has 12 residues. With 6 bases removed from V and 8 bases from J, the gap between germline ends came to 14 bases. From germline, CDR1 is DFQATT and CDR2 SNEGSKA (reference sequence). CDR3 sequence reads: CSAGLDSHEQFF. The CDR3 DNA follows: TGCAGTGCCGGTCTAGATTCCCATGAGCAGTTCTTC.

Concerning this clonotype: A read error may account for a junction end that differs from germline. The CDR3: CSAIYNEQLF. The CDR3 DNA sequence: TGCAGTGCCATATACAATGAGCAGCTCTTC. The chain employs TRBV20-1 and TRBJ2-1; D gene ambiguous. The CDR3 contains 10 residues. Germline loops: CDR1 DFQATT, CDR2 SNEGSKA (reference sequence).

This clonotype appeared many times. In DNA, the CDR3 is TGTGCCAGCAGTTTAGACGGTCCGGGGGGAGATACGCAGTATTTT. Its protein is CASSLDGPGGDTQYF. This chain uses TRBV28 with TRBJ2-3; 7 nucleotides align to TRBD2. In germline, CDR1 is MDHEN, CDR2 SYDVKM. The CDR3 consists of 15 residues. V dropped 2 bases and J dropped 5; count of bases not matched to a gene: 7.

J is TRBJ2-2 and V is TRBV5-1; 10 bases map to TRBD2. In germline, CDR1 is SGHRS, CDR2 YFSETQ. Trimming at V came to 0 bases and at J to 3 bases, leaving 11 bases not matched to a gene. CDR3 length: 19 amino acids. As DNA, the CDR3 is TGCGCCAGCAGCTTGGGCCCCTTTCTAGCGGGAGAGGACACCGGGGAGCTGTTTTTT. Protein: CASSLGPFLAGEDTGELFF. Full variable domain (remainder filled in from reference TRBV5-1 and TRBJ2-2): KAGVTQTPRYLIKTRGQQVTLSCSPISGHRSVSWYQQTPGQGLQFLFEYFSETQRNKGNFPGRFSGRQFSNSRSEMNVSTLELGDSALYLCASSLGPFLAGEDTGELFFGEGSRLTVL.

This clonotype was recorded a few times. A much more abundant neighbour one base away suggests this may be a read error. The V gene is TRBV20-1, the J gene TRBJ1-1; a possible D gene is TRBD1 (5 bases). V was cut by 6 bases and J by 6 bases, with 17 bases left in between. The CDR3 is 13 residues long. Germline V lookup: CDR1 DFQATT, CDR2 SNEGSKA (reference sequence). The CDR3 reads CSADGGKGAEAFF. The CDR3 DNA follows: TGCAGTGCAGACGGGGGTAAAGGGGCTGAAGCTTTCTTT.